The following is a T cell receptor beta chain sequence with its context. Its antigen is currently not known. No base quality information exists; no much larger clone differs at one position. TCR beta CDR3 regions were amplified from genomic DNA using the immunoSEQ hsTCRB kit. An Illumina HiSeq system was used to carry out high-throughput TRB CDR3 sequencing. In the source study's methods: Sequencing reads were analyzed with the immunoSEQ software, and nonproductive sequences with premature stops or frame-shifts were excluded. Clonality of the repertoire was calculated as one minus Shannon entropy normalized by log2 of the number of unique productive sequences. TCRdb re-hosts the immuneACCESS table, in-frame sequences only. Its copies lack some clones; in the studies checked, an unresolved V gene accounts for under half of them, and the cause for the rest is not known. Clone size and the V and J calls come from that table; the DNA yielded D and trimming. A total of several thousand clones appear in this sample, around 66% of them only once. 27% of the sample lies in the top ten.

This record comes from a study of T cells in pancreatic ductal adenocarcinoma (dated by TCRdb to the late 2010s). Regarding the study in general: To learn about the adaptive T-cell response arising naturally, investigators profiled where tumor-infiltrating CD8+ T cells, together with suppressive cells, were located within resected pancreatic ductal adenocarcinoma, how abundant they were, and what qualities they showed. Study-level results and caveats: More total productive templates and 7 to 8-fold more unique clonotypes were found in blood samples than in tumor samples. Because tumors are enriched in CD45RO+ effector T cells rather than naive T cells, which biases toward lower diversity, comparisons of clonality between tumor and blood may be biased. T-cell clonality did not differ significantly between tumor and blood, with mean clonality about 0.1 in tumors and roughly 0.072 in blood. Since most pancreatic cancer patients present with inoperable disease, the resected cohort was skewed toward the minority of patients who had early-stage disease.

The selected pancreatic ductal adenocarcinoma patients had received surgery without neoadjuvant therapy. Immediately after surgery, resected tumor tissue was placed into ice-cold media, and part of the tissue was flash frozen for DNA and RNA. Using the DNeasy Blood and Tissue Kit with Proteinase K and RNase treatment, genomic DNA was extracted from 6 or 7 PBMC and roughly ten flash-frozen tumor specimens. The material sequenced was pancreatic tumor tissue. The TCR comes from a human donor with pancreatic ductal adenocarcinoma.

Here the CDR3 is given as CASSGVGVTLHF. The DNA is as follows: TGTGCCAGCAGTGGGGTTGGGGTTACCCTCCACTTT. The receptor chain draws on TRBV6-5 and TRBJ1-6, with the D gene uncertain. Inclusive of the bounding cysteine and phenylalanine, the CDR3 is 12 residues long. Of the read, only the CDR3 DNA is kept; its 36 bases are in frame from base 1. The germline V gene provides CDR1 MNHEY and CDR2 SVGAGI. A distance of 13 bases separates the germline ends of V and J, which lose 5 bases and 14 bases respectively.